What follows are 6 T cell receptor beta chains derived from one specimen sequenced in a study of T-cell reconstitution after alpha-beta-depleted transplantation in children. Unique molecular identifiers were built into the TCRbeta library. TCRdb passed the PCR reads through MiXCR, listing each CDR3 protein once. The sample holds about 150,000 distinct CDR3 sequences; 8.8% are singletons and the top ten take 15% to 20%. The sample in question was PBMCs, mostly from graft donor cells, obtained 180 days after TCRalphabeta/CD19-depleted stem cell transplant. The receptors derive from a female patient aged 2 to 10 who had a stem cell transplant for congenital amegakaryocytic thrombocytopenia, so the T cells may come from the graft donor.

As regards this clonotype: The junction and the germline gene differ at one end; a read error may be behind it. V is TRBV12-3 or TRBV12-4 and J is TRBJ2-2; perhaps TRBD2 as D (7 bases). CDR3 size: 15 residues. CDR3 protein: CASSRRGGATVELFF. In DNA form, the CDR3 reads TGTGCCAGCAGCCGGAGGGGGGGGGCCACCGTGGAGCTGTTTTTT.

This clonotype was seen more than once but under ten times. The rearrangement uses TRBV20-1 and TRBJ2-3; D might be TRBD2 (6 bases). Germline V gene sequence: CDR1 DFQATT, CDR2 SNEGSKA (reference sequence). The CDR3 sequence is 15 residues long. V was cut by 0 bases and J by 2 bases, with 12 bases left in between. The CDR3: CSARDTSSHTDTQYF. CDR3 sequence (DNA): TGCAGTGCTAGAGATACTAGCAGCCACACAGATACGCAGTATTTT.

This clonotype was counted many times. The gene calls are TRBV9 and TRBJ1-6, with D possibly matching TRBD1 (5 bases). The germline CDR1 and CDR2 sequences are SGDLS and YYNGEE. V was pared by 4 bases and J by 0 bases, with 14 bases between. The CDR3 spans 17 residues. The CDR3 spells CASSPGTSSSYNSPLHF. CDR3 coding DNA: TGTGCCAGCAGCCCAGGGACTTCAAGCTCCTATAATTCACCCCTCCACTTT.

The table lists this clonotype with many counts. The chain is built from TRBV20-1 and TRBJ2-5; 9 bases fit TRBD1. This CDR3 is 14 amino acids long. The V gene end was trimmed by 7 bases and the J gene end by 2 bases; junction bases not matched to a gene: 8. Germline CDR1 reads DFQATT; CDR2 reads SNEGSKA (reference sequence). In DNA, the CDR3 is TGCAGTGTCGCCGGGACAGGGCTACAAGAGACCCAGTACTTC. Protein: CSVAGTGLQETQYF.

Only a few counts were recorded for this clonotype. V usage is TRBV24-1 and J usage is TRBJ2-5; 12 bases line up with TRBD2. Per germline, CDR1 KGHDR and CDR2 SFDVKD. With V trimmed by 9 bases and J by 5 bases, 9 bases remained unmatched. There are 15 residues in the CDR3. CDR3 nucleotides: TGTGCCACCCATTCCGGGACTAGCGGGCAGGAGACCCAGTACTTC. Its translation: CATHSGTSGQETQYF.

In its sample, this clonotype was seen many times. The chain employs TRBV12-3 or TRBV12-4 and TRBJ2-7; D call uncertain. The V end lost 5 bases, the J end lost 2 bases, and 19 bases lay between the germline ends. CDR3 length: 16 amino acids. CDR3 sequence: CASSPKRTESPYEQYF. The CDR3 DNA sequence: TGTGCCAGCAGTCCCAAACGGACGGAATCCCCCTACGAGCAGTACTTC.